This passage covers 24 T cell receptor beta chains from one sample sequenced in a study of blood T cell repertoires in COVID-19. Repertoires were generated with immunoSEQ multiplex PCR, while TCRdb's copy carries only in-frame clones and drops some. Seen here are 55,000 to 70,000 clones, 70% to 90% observed once, and the top ten hold approximately 9.2%. Sequenced: peripheral blood. Every receptor here comes from a woman in her 70s with active COVID-19.

This chain uses TRBV10-1 with TRBJ2-4, with a weak D call TRBD2 (6 bases). V lost 0 bases and J lost 1, with 13 bases in between. This CDR3 region has 17 residues. CDR1 and CDR2 from the germline V gene are WNHNN and SYGVQD (reference sequence). CDR3 protein: CASSESFAGGAKNIQYF. The DNA for the CDR3 is TGCGCCAGCAGTGAGTCATTCGCTGGGGGGGCCAAAAACATTCAGTACTTC.

The J gene is TRBJ1-4, the V gene TRBV7-2, with D unresolved. CDR3 length: 13 residues. Deletions cut 4 bases from V and 0 bases from J, with 3 bases between. Per the germline V gene, CDR1 is SGHTA and CDR2 is FQGNSA. CDR3 amino acids: CASSSATNEKLFF. The DNA for the CDR3 is TGTGCCAGCAGCTCTGCAACTAATGAAAAACTGTTTTTT.

This clone appeared a single time. V usage is TRBV2 and J usage is TRBJ2-7; no clear D gene. This CDR3 is 12 amino acids long. V gave up 3 bases and J gave up 4 bases, with 7 bases separating them. Germline V CDR1 and CDR2: SNHLY, FYNNEI. CDR3 in amino acids: CASSDPRYEQYF. In DNA, the CDR3 is TGTGCCAGCAGTGATCCGAGGTACGAGCAGTACTTC. The complete variable domain, with remaining parts taken from reference TRBV2 and TRBJ2-7, reads EPEVTQTPSHQVTQMGQEVILRCVPISNHLYFYWYRQILGQKVEFLVSFYNNEISEKSEIFDDQFSVERPDGSNFTLKIRSTKLEDSAMYFCASSDPRYEQYFGPGTRLTVT.

The chain combines TRBV5-1 with TRBJ1-2; TRBD1 matches at 9 bases. V was clipped by 3 bases and J by 6 bases; unmatched bases: 9. Germline V gene data show CDR1 as SGHRS and CDR2 as YFSETQ. CDR3 length: 15 amino acids. CDR3 sequence reads: CASSSQGAMEDGYTF. CDR3 DNA: TGCGCCAGCAGCTCACAGGGGGCGATGGAGGATGGCTACACCTTC.

There are a few counts of this clone. The chain combines TRBV5-1 with TRBJ2-2, with TRBD2 matching over 10 bases. The CDR3 loop spans 17 amino acids. Germline CDR1 and CDR2: SGHRS and YFSETQ. V shed 1 base, J shed 6 bases, and the junction held 9 bases outside the gene matches. CDR3 nucleotide sequence: TGCGCCAGCAGCTTGCTTCCTAGCGGGAGTATAGCCGGGGAGCTGTTTTTT. Translating it yields CASSLLPSGSIAGELFF.

The J gene is TRBJ1-4, the V gene TRBV18; no clear D. The CDR3 covers 16 residues. The V end lost 3 bases, the J end lost 0 bases, and 11 bases lay between the germline ends. Germline values: CDR1 KGHSH, CDR2 LQKENI. This CDR3 reads CASSPAGDATNEKLFF. The DNA for the CDR3 is TGTGCCAGCTCACCCGCCGGGGATGCAACTAATGAAAAACTGTTTTTT.

The chain carries TRBV5-4 and TRBJ2-7; 7 bases line up with TRBD2. The length of the CDR3 is 14 residues. The V segment lost 5 bases and the J segment 3 bases; nucleotides outside the gene matches: 8. Germline CDR1 is SGHNT and CDR2 is YYREEE (reference sequence). The CDR3 is CASSKGGINYEQYF. CDR3 DNA sequence: TGTGCCAGCAGTAAGGGAGGGATAAACTACGAGCAGTACTTC.

The genes are TRBV2 and TRBJ2-1, with D possibly being TRBD1 (7 bases). The length of the CDR3 is 14 residues. Per the germline V gene, CDR1 is SNHLY and CDR2 is FYNNEI. The germline V and J ends were trimmed by 3 bases and 6 bases, with 12 bases remaining between them. CDR3 sequence reads: CASSDHRGGNEQFF. CDR3 DNA: TGTGCCAGCAGTGATCACAGGGGAGGCAATGAGCAGTTCTTC.

This chain links TRBV20-1 with TRBJ2-2, with D perhaps TRBD1 or TRBD2 (5 bases each). This CDR3 contains 19 residues. V was pared by 3 bases and J by 0 bases, with 23 bases between. In germline, CDR1 is DFQATT, CDR2 SNEGSKA (reference sequence). The CDR3 DNA is TGCAGTGCTAGTGGGGCCAAAAGCGGTGGGGTCACGAACACCGGGGAGCTGTTTTTT. It translates to CSASGAKSGGVTNTGELFF.

The CDR3, as DNA: TGTGCCAGCAGGAGAAAGGGGGAAGGGTCCTACGAGCAGTACTTC. It specifies CASRRKGEGSYEQYF. The rearrangement links TRBV6-5 to TRBJ2-7; D is perhaps TRBD1 (6 bases). Trimming shortened V by 6 bases and J by 1 base, and 16 bases separated the two germline ends. The CDR3 spans 15 residues. Germline V gene sequence: CDR1 MNHEY, CDR2 SVGAGI.

The CDR3 DNA follows: TGTGCCAGCAGCCAATGGGGGACAGGGGGCGCTGGGGCCAACGTCCTGACTTTC. Encoded protein: CASSQWGTGGAGANVLTF. The rearrangement links TRBV3-1 (or the pseudogene TRBV3-2) to TRBJ2-6; 12 positions match TRBD1. The CDR3 runs to 18 residues. Germline CDR1 LGHDT, CDR2 YNNKEL (reference sequence). V dropped 2 bases and J dropped 2; count of bases not matched to a gene: 4.

The genes are TRBV25-1 and TRBJ2-1; TRBD2 matches 7 bases. Germline CDR1 is MGHDK and CDR2 is SYGVNS. This CDR3 contains 16 residues. The trim removed 2 bases at V and 4 bases at J, leaving 8 bases unmatched. The CDR3 coding sequence is TGTGCCAGCAGTGAAGTCGGGGGAGGGTCTTACAATGAGCAGTTCTTC. Its protein product is CASSEVGGGSYNEQFF.

The V and J genes are TRBV5-6 and TRBJ2-7; TRBD2 agrees at 8 bases. CDR3 size: 16 residues. Germline V gene sequence: CDR1 SGHDT, CDR2 YYEEEE. The junction had 12 bases not matched to a gene; V was cut back by 4 bases and J by 3 bases. CDR3: CASSHFEGLGLYEQYF. DNA of the CDR3: TGTGCCAGCAGCCATTTCGAGGGACTAGGCCTCTACGAGCAGTACTTC.

The chain combines TRBV7-2 with TRBJ1-1; D ambiguous. The CDR3 contains 15 residues. CDR1 and CDR2 from the germline V gene are SGHTA and FQGNSA. V lost 2 bases and J lost 0, with 10 bases in between. The CDR3 sequence is CASSLLNSMNTEAFF. CDR3 coding DNA: TGTGCCAGCAGCTTATTGAACAGCATGAACACTGAAGCTTTCTTT.

The gene calls are TRBV6-2 or TRBV6-3 and TRBJ2-1; 16 bases fit TRBD2. The CDR3 runs to 17 residues. Germline V gene sequence: CDR1 MNHEY, CDR2 SVGEGT. V lost 6 bases, J lost 4 bases, and 6 bases stayed unmatched. This CDR3 reads CASSQGLAGGFYNEQFF. The CDR3 DNA reads TGTGCCAGCAGCCAGGGACTAGCGGGAGGGTTTTACAATGAGCAGTTCTTC.

This chain links TRBV19 with TRBJ2-1; 10 nucleotides align to TRBD2. Germline V gene lookup returns CDR1 LNHDA and CDR2 SQIVND (reference sequence). The CDR3 totals 16 residues. J gave up 10 bases and V 5 bases, and 14 bases lay outside the gene matches. The CDR3 DNA reads TGTGCCAGTAGTTCCTGGACTAGCGGAGGCCCCCAGGAGCAGTTCTTC. Translated, it gives CASSSWTSGGPQEQFF.

The rearrangement links TRBV18 to TRBJ2-1, with TRBD1 matching over 9 bases. This CDR3 is 15 amino acids long. V lost 3 bases and J lost 5; bases outside the gene matches: 5. From germline, CDR1 is KGHSH and CDR2 LQKENI. CDR3 region: CASSPGTGNNNEQFF. As DNA, the CDR3 is TGTGCCAGCTCACCGGGGACAGGGAACAACAATGAGCAGTTCTTC.

V gene TRBV7-3 combines with J gene TRBJ1-1; the match to TRBD1 covers 8 bases. The J segment lost 6 bases and the V segment lost 3 bases, leaving 3 bases of the junction unmatched. This CDR3 has 13 residues. Germline V gene lookup returns CDR1 SGHTA and CDR2 FQGTGA. In nucleotides, the CDR3 is TGTGCCAGCAGCTTCAGGGGGCTGGCTGAAGCTTTCTTT. Encoded protein: CASSFRGLAEAFF. The whole variable domain, filled in from reference TRBV7-3 and TRBJ1-1, reads GAGVSQTPSNKVTEKGKYVELRCDPISGHTALYWYRQSLGQGPEFLIYFQGTGAADDSGLPNDRFFAVRPEGSVSTLKIQRTERGDSAVYLCASSFRGLAEAFFGQGTRLTVV.

The V gene is TRBV6-5, the J gene TRBJ1-1; the D gene is possibly TRBD1 (5 bases). V shed 4 bases and J shed 2 bases, with 14 bases lying between them. The CDR3 is 15 residues long. Germline CDR1 reads MNHEY; CDR2 reads SVGAGI. The CDR3 sequence is CASSCRVNSNTEAFF. CDR3 in DNA: TGTGCCAGCAGTTGCAGGGTAAATTCAAACACTGAAGCTTTCTTT.

The V gene is TRBV7-9, the J gene TRBJ2-7; 10 nucleotides line up with TRBD2. The V gene's germline CDR1 is SEHNR and CDR2 FQNEAQ (reference sequence). V shed 2 bases and J 0 bases; nucleotides not matched to a gene: 1. The CDR3 extends over 15 amino acids. The CDR3, as DNA: TGTGCCAGCAGCTTAAGGACTAGCGGCTCCTACGAGCAGTACTTC. Translation: CASSLRTSGSYEQYF.

The rearrangement joins TRBV11-2 to TRBJ2-7; 7 positions match TRBD2. The ends lost 5 bases at V and 3 bases at J; junction bases unmatched: 7. The CDR3 is made up of 14 amino acids. Per germline, CDR1 SGHAT and CDR2 FQNNGV. CDR3: CASSPGRGDYEQYF. CDR3 DNA sequence: TGTGCCAGCAGCCCTGGCCGGGGGGACTACGAGCAGTACTTC.

The chain links TRBV15 to TRBJ2-7; TRBD1 aligns across 7 bases. This CDR3 contains 14 residues. V trimming: 3 bases; J trimming: 2 bases; junction bases outside the gene matches: 4. Germline V gives CDR1 LNHNV, CDR2 YYDKDF (reference sequence). The CDR3 is CATSRDRTAYEQYF. CDR3 nucleotide sequence: TGTGCCACCAGCAGGGACAGGACAGCCTACGAGCAGTACTTC.

This sequence joins TRBV15 and TRBJ2-1; 16 nucleotides agree with TRBD2. From germline, CDR1 is LNHNV and CDR2 YYDKDF (reference sequence). The CDR3 length is 16 residues. Trimming cost V 5 bases and J 7 bases; bases outside gene matches: 5. The CDR3 protein is CATSPGLAGGGNEQFF. CDR3 DNA: TGTGCCACCAGCCCGGGACTAGCGGGAGGGGGGAATGAGCAGTTCTTC.

The chain links TRBV27 to TRBJ2-1; possibly TRBD1 for D (7 bases). The CDR3 sequence is 16 residues long. CDR1 and CDR2 (germline): MNHEY, SMNVEV (reference sequence). Trimming shortened V by 0 bases and J by 10 bases, and 19 bases separated the two germline ends. CDR3 loop: CASSLSPSRGVGEQFF. Here the CDR3 DNA reads TGTGCCAGCAGTTTATCACCCAGCAGGGGGGTGGGGGAGCAGTTCTTC.